A single sample gave rise to the 27 T cell receptor beta chains below, sequenced in a study of T cells after yellow fever vaccination. TCRdb re-called the 5' RACE reads through MiXCR, storing one row per CDR3 protein. Of hundreds of thousands of distinct CDR3 sequences listed, under 15% are singletons. This specimen consisted of CD4+ T cells sorted from PBMCs, obtained 15 days after the yellow fever booster vaccination. All receptors derive from a man between 18 and 35 years old who received the YFV17D yellow fever vaccine.

The chain is built from TRBV12-5 and TRBJ1-4; the D gene is possibly TRBD1 (5 bases). Germline-derived CDR1 and CDR2 are LGHNT and FRNRAP. This CDR3 is built from 14 residues. V lost 1 base and J 12 bases, leaving 15 bases between the germline ends. CDR3 residues: CASGLAPGLEELFF. DNA for the CDR3: TGTGCTAGTGGTTTGGCACCAGGGTTAGAGGAACTGTTTTTT. The whole variable domain, remainder taken from reference TRBV12-5 and TRBJ1-4, is DARVTQTPRHKVTEMGQEVTMRCQPILGHNTVFWYRQTMMQGLELLAYFRNRAPLDDSGMPKDRFSAEMPDATLATLKIQPSEPRDSAVYFCASGLAPGLEELFFGSGTQLSVL.

This clonotype has more than one count but fewer than ten. The V gene is TRBV14, the J gene TRBJ2-3; no clear D gene. The ends were cut back, 1 base at V and 0 bases at J, with 11 bases in the middle. The germline V gene has CDR1 SGHDN and CDR2 FVKESK. The CDR3 loop spans 16 amino acids. The CDR3, as DNA: TGTGCCAGCAGCCAAGGTCTAGAGGTTAGCACAGATACGCAGTATTTT. It codes for CASSQGLEVSTDTQYF.

This chain connects TRBV4-2 to TRBJ2-2; no firm D call. Germline CDR1 and CDR2: LGHNA and YNFKEQ. The V end was cut by 3 bases, the J end by 8 bases, with 13 bases between. There are 14 residues in the CDR3. CDR3 nucleotides: TGTGCCAGCAGCCATGATTCGGCCTTGGGGGAGCTGTTTTTT. Its translation: CASSHDSALGELFF.

The chain is built from TRBV11-3 and TRBJ2-5, with TRBD1 identical over 10 bases. CDR1 and CDR2 (germline): SGHNT, YENEEA. The CDR3 consists of 15 residues. The V gene end was trimmed by 6 bases and the J gene end by 3 bases; junction bases not matched to a gene: 7. Here the CDR3 DNA reads TGTGCCAGCAGTTCCGCCGGGACAGGGGAAGAGACCCAGTACTTC. Translating it yields CASSSAGTGEETQYF.

The table lists this clonotype with a few counts. The V and J genes are TRBV29-1 and TRBJ1-4, with D perhaps matching TRBD1 (6 bases). CDR3 length equals 14 residues. The V gene's germline CDR1 is SQVTM and CDR2 ANQGSEA. V was shortened by 7 bases and J by 0 bases, with 12 bases between the two germline ends. The CDR3 nucleotides read TGCAGCGCCCAGGGGAGAGCAACTAATGAAAAACTGTTTTTT. Translated: CSAQGRATNEKLFF.

The chain employs TRBV19 and TRBJ1-6; possibly TRBD1 for D (5 bases). The germline CDR1 and CDR2 sequences are LNHDA and SQIVND (reference sequence). The CDR3 is 15 amino acids. Trimming stripped 10 bases from V and 0 bases from J, with 13 bases between. CDR3 amino acids: CATGASSSYNSPLHF. DNA for the CDR3: TGTGCCACCGGGGCCTCAAGCTCCTATAATTCACCCCTCCACTTT.

In its sample, this clonotype was seen a few times. The chain employs TRBV4-2 and TRBJ1-1, with TRBD1 as a possible D gene (5 bases). This CDR3 has 16 amino acids. Between the trimmed V and J ends, which lost 3 bases and 5 bases, there was a span of 19 bases. The germline V gene encodes CDR1 LGHNA and CDR2 YNFKEQ. The CDR3 DNA reads TGTGCCAGCAGCCAGGGCGACAGTTTGAAGAGTACTGAAGCTTTCTTT. Translating gives CASSQGDSLKSTEAFF.

This chain uses TRBV6-6 with TRBJ2-2, with a weak D call TRBD2 (6 bases). This CDR3 contains 13 residues. Germline V gene data show CDR1 as MNHNY and CDR2 as SVGAGI (reference sequence). V was pared by 11 bases and J by 1 base, with 11 bases between. Here the CDR3 reads CAARAGNTGELFF. Written as DNA, the CDR3 is TGTGCCGCGAGAGCGGGGAACACCGGGGAGCTGTTTTTT.

The rearrangement uses TRBV5-1 and TRBJ2-7; D is possibly TRBD1 (6 bases). Germline CDR1 SGHRS, CDR2 YFSETQ. The CDR3 totals 11 residues. The germline V and J ends were trimmed by 5 bases and 6 bases, with 9 bases remaining between them. The CDR3: CASRLQGEQYF. CDR3 DNA: TGCGCCAGCAGGCTACAGGGCGAGCAGTACTTC.

The rearrangement joins TRBV19 to TRBJ2-3, with D unclear. The CDR3 contains 14 residues. The V gene lost 2 bases and the J gene lost 0 bases, with 6 bases spanning the gap. Germline CDR1 LNHDA, CDR2 SQIVND (reference sequence). In DNA, the CDR3 is TGTGCCAGTAGTATACAGGCCAGCACAGATACGCAGTATTTT. It yields the protein CASSIQASTDTQYF.

This sequence joins TRBV5-5 and TRBJ1-2, with D perhaps matching TRBD1 (6 bases). The length of the CDR3 is 14 residues. V lost 3 bases and J 5 bases, leaving 14 bases between the germline ends. The V gene's germline CDR1 is SGHKS and CDR2 YYEKEE (reference sequence). The CDR3, as DNA: TGTGCCAGCAGCTCCCAGTCTACAGGGTATGGCTACACCTTC. Amino acid sequence: CASSSQSTGYGYTF.

V and J are TRBV28 and TRBJ1-4; 7 bases are a match to TRBD1. Trimming cost V 6 bases and J 8 bases; bases outside gene matches: 15. CDR1 MDHEN and CDR2 SYDVKM come from the germline V gene. This CDR3 is built from 16 residues. CDR3 amino acids: CASSQGGGRVEEKLFF. CDR3 coding DNA: TGTGCCAGCAGCCAAGGGGGCGGAAGGGTGGAAGAAAAACTGTTTTTT.

The chain uses TRBV5-1 and TRBJ2-4; 8 bases agree with TRBD2. Germline V lookup: CDR1 SGHRS, CDR2 YFSETQ. The CDR3 has 15 amino acids. After removal of 3 bases from V and 3 bases from J, the junction contained 5 bases not matched to a gene. The CDR3 coding sequence is TGCGCCAGCAGCTCGGGACTAGGGAGCAAAAACATTCAGTACTTC. Residues: CASSSGLGSKNIQYF.

In this sample, this clonotype turned up a few times. The chain is built from TRBV5-3 and TRBJ2-5, with 15 bases matching TRBD2. TRBV5-3 is designated an ORF whose function remains uncertain. CDR3 length: 17 residues. Trimming cost V 4 bases and J 2 bases; bases outside gene matches: 6. The CDR3, as DNA: TGTGCCAGAAGCCCGGGACTAGCGGGGGGAAGACAAGAGACCCAGTACTTC. Protein sequence: CARSPGLAGGRQETQYF.

The rearrangement links TRBV7-9 to TRBJ1-3, with D unresolved. This CDR3 spans 15 amino acids. Per the germline V gene, CDR1 is SEHNR and CDR2 is FQNEAQ (reference sequence). V was trimmed by 5 bases and J by 0 bases, leaving 11 bases between them. CDR3 sequence: CASSPSGISGNTIYF. The CDR3 nucleotides read TGTGCCAGCAGCCCGTCGGGGATCTCTGGAAACACCATATATTTT.

This clonotype was recorded at least ten times. The chain links TRBV27 to TRBJ2-7; 8 bases line up with TRBD1. V trimming: 6 bases; J trimming: 3 bases; junction bases outside the gene matches: 4. This CDR3 has 13 amino acids. Germline V gene sequence: CDR1 MNHEY, CDR2 SMNVEV (reference sequence). The CDR3 region is CASRTGQGYEQYF. CDR3 DNA sequence: TGTGCCAGCAGGACTGGACAGGGCTACGAGCAGTACTTC.

This clonotype was seen just once. In DNA form, the CDR3 reads TGTGCCAGCATCCGCTCTGAAAAACTGTTTTTT. This gives the protein CASIRSEKLFF. The chain has TRBV2 and TRBJ1-4; the D is unclear. There are 11 residues in the CDR3. CDR1 SNHLY and CDR2 FYNNEI come from the germline V gene. Trimming removed 7 bases at V and 7 bases at J, with 7 bases between.

In this sample, this clonotype turned up a few times. The V gene is TRBV28, the J gene TRBJ2-7; 9 nucleotides agree with TRBD1. The J segment lost 5 bases and the V segment lost 4 bases, leaving 3 bases of the junction unmatched. Germline V gives CDR1 MDHEN, CDR2 SYDVKM. CDR3 length equals 13 residues. The CDR3 coding sequence is TGTGCCAGCAGTTCGGGACAGGGCCACGAGCAGTACGTC. It encodes CASSSGQGHEQYV.

This clonotype was counted between two and nine times. The V gene is TRBV6-5, the J gene TRBJ1-5; no reliable D call. The CDR3 is 14 residues long. CDR1 and CDR2 from the germline V gene are MNHEY and SVGAGI. Trimming took off 2 bases at V and 3 bases at J, with 8 bases between the two ends. This CDR3 reads CASSYAGVNQPQHF. The CDR3 DNA sequence: TGTGCCAGCAGTTACGCAGGAGTCAATCAGCCCCAGCATTTT.

This clonotype was observed a handful of times. The V call is TRBV12-5, the J call TRBJ2-1, with a weak D call TRBD2 (6 bases). V lost 6 bases and J lost 3, with 15 bases in between. There are 15 residues in the CDR3. CDR1 is LGHNT and CDR2 is FRNRAP in the germline V gene. The CDR3, as DNA: TGTGCTAGTGGCCGGCGGGACCATCACTACAATGAGCAGTTCTTC. It specifies CASGRRDHHYNEQFF.

This CDR3 is CASKQDSYEQYV. DNA for the CDR3: TGTGCCAGCAAACAGGACTCCTACGAGCAGTACGTC. The J gene is TRBJ2-7, the V gene TRBV2; D perhaps matches TRBD1 (5 bases). The V gene lost 7 bases and the J gene lost 0 bases, with 7 bases spanning the gap. This CDR3 has 12 amino acids. The germline CDR1 and CDR2 sequences are SNHLY and FYNNEI.

This clonotype was picked up a small number of times. This rearrangement joins TRBV3-1 to TRBJ2-3, with D possibly matching TRBD1 (6 bases). V was pared by 8 bases and J by 0 bases, with 15 bases between. The CDR3 is 15 residues long. Germline V gene lookup returns CDR1 LGHDT and CDR2 YNNKEL (reference sequence). CDR3 coding DNA: TGTGCCAGCTCCAGGGGCCCTTCTAGCACAGATACGCAGTATTTT. It encodes CASSRGPSSTDTQYF.

The gene calls are TRBV7-2 and TRBJ2-3; TRBD2 matches 9 bases. The trim removed 5 bases at V and 2 bases at J, leaving 5 bases unmatched. The germline CDR1 and CDR2 sequences are SGHTA and FQGNSA. This CDR3 is built from 15 residues. As DNA, the CDR3 is TGTGCCAGCAGCCCCCGGACTAGCGACACAGATACGCAGTATTTT. Encoded protein: CASSPRTSDTDTQYF.

The chain combines TRBV15 with TRBJ2-3; no reliable D call. Germline V gene lookup returns CDR1 LNHNV and CDR2 YYDKDF (reference sequence). The V end was cut by 1 base, the J end by 9 bases, with 20 bases between. This CDR3 has 16 residues. The CDR3 DNA sequence: TGTGCCACCAGCAGAGGGCGGCCCGCCGAGCGTGGAACGCAGTATTTT. Protein product: CATSRGRPAERGTQYF.

This clonotype appeared a few times. The chain carries TRBV4-3 and TRBJ1-4; D is perhaps TRBD1 (5 bases). Germline CDR1 and CDR2: LGHNA and YSLEER. The CDR3 loop spans 16 amino acids. The V end lost 0 bases, the J end lost 7 bases, and 15 bases lay between the germline ends. The CDR3 DNA reads TGCGCCAGCAGCCAAGACCTCGGGGCTCTCGGTGAAAAACTGTTTTTT. Translating gives CASSQDLGALGEKLFF.

This sequence joins TRBV3-1 and TRBJ1-6, with D uncertain. The length of the CDR3 is 13 residues. The V end lost 5 bases, the J end lost 8 bases, and 10 bases lay between the germline ends. Germline V lookup: CDR1 LGHDT, CDR2 YNNKEL (reference sequence). This chain's CDR3 is CASSYESHSPLHF. CDR3 in DNA: TGTGCCAGCAGCTACGAAAGCCATTCACCCCTCCACTTT.

This chain links TRBV6-2 or TRBV6-3 with TRBJ2-1; 8 positions match TRBD2. With 5 bases clipped from V and 7 bases from J, the junction kept 10 bases outside the gene matches. Germline V gene data show CDR1 as MNHEY and CDR2 as SVGEGT. This CDR3 is built from 15 residues. The CDR3, as DNA: TGTGCCAGCAGTCCCCAGCGGGGGTTGGAGAATGAGCAGTTCTTC. Protein sequence: CASSPQRGLENEQFF.